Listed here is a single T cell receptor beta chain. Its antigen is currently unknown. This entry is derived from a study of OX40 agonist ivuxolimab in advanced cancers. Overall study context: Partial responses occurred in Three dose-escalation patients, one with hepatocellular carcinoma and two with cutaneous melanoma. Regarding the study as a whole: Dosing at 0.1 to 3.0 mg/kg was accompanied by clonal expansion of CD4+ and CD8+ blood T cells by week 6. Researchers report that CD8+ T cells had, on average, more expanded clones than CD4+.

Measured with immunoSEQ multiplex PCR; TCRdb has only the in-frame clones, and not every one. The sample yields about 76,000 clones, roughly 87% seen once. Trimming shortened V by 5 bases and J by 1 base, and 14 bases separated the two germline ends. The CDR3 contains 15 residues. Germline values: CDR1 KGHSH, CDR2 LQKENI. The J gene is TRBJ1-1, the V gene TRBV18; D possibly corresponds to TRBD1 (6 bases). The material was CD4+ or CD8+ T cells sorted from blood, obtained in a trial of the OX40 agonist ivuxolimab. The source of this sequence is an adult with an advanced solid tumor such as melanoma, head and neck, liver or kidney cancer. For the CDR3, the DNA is TGTGCCAGCTCAGCACGGACAGTATCGAACACTGAAGCTTTCTTT. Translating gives CASSARTVSNTEAFF.